Below are 8 T cell receptor beta chains sequenced from a single sample in a study of blood T cell repertoires in COVID-19. The table came from immunoSEQ multiplex PCR; TCRdb's copy has only in-frame clones and leaves some out. Of about 75,000 clones in the sample, about four fifths were seen once. Sequences were obtained from peripheral blood. These receptor sequences come from a woman of 80 years or more with active or convalescent COVID-19.

V gene TRBV12-2 combines with J gene TRBJ2-7; the table's D call, TRBD2, has no DNA check behind it. TRBV12-2 is a pseudogene. The CDR3 is 19 amino acids. In DNA, the CDR3 is TGTGCAAGTCGCTTAGCCGGCTCGACTAGCCGGAGCTATCTACCCCATCAGTACTTC. It translates to CASRLAGSTSRSYLPHQYF.

J is TRBJ1-5 and V is TRBV30; D gene ambiguous. CDR1 is GTSNPN and CDR2 is SVGIG in the germline V gene (reference sequence). The CDR3 loop spans 14 amino acids. The germline V and J ends were trimmed by 0 bases and 4 bases, with 10 bases remaining between them. The CDR3 here is CAWSVLGMNQPQHF. CDR3 in DNA: TGTGCCTGGAGTGTACTAGGGATGAATCAGCCCCAGCATTTT.

The chain joins TRBV5-1 to TRBJ2-7; 8 bases fit TRBD1. Germline CDR1 SGHRS, CDR2 YFSETQ. The CDR3 totals 18 residues. Trimming removed 2 bases from V and 0 bases from J; junction bases left unmatched: 13. CDR3 nucleotide sequence: TGCGCCAGCAGCTTTGGAGAGGGCTGGACAGGGCGCTCCTACGAGCAGTACTTC. Its protein product is CASSFGEGWTGRSYEQYF.

This clone appeared a few times. The chain combines TRBV25-1 with TRBJ2-7; a weak D match, TRBD2 (6 bases). The V end was cut by 5 bases, the J end by 7 bases, with 21 bases between. CDR3 size: 15 residues. Germline values: CDR1 MGHDK, CDR2 SYGVNS. As DNA, the CDR3 is TGTGCCAGCAGTAGTCTAGCGAGGGGAAGGTTGGAGCAGTACTTC. It codes for CASSSLARGRLEQYF.

The genes are TRBV30 and TRBJ1-5; no reliable D call. The germline gives CDR1 GTSNPN, CDR2 SVGIG (reference sequence). V lost 4 bases, J lost 2 bases, and 12 bases lay in between. The CDR3 contains 14 residues. CDR3 in DNA: TGTGCCTGGACCCCGGGTATCGGCAATCAGCCCCAGCATTTT. This encodes CAWTPGIGNQPQHF.

A few counts support this clone. The CDR3 loop reads CASSWQVNEKLFF. For the CDR3, the DNA is TGTGCCAGCAGTTGGCAGGTTAATGAAAAACTGTTTTTT. The chain couples TRBV6-5 to TRBJ1-4; D is uncertain. Trimming took 4 bases from V and 4 from J, leaving 7 bases between them. The germline V gene encodes CDR1 MNHEY and CDR2 SVGAGI. CDR3 length equals 13 residues.

This clone was observed a single time. CDR3 nucleotides: TGTGCCAGCAGCCAAGATGGGCTAGCGGGGGGGTTAACAGATACGCAGTATTTT. Encoded protein: CASSQDGLAGGLTDTQYF. The chain has TRBV3-1 (or the pseudogene TRBV3-2) and TRBJ2-3, with 12 bases matching TRBD2. The CDR3 length is 18 residues. The germline V gene has CDR1 LGHDT and CDR2 YNNKEL (reference sequence). J gave up 3 bases and V 0 bases, and 7 bases lay outside the gene matches.

V usage is TRBV27 and J usage is TRBJ1-4; D is unresolved. Germline loops: CDR1 MNHEY, CDR2 SMNVEV (reference sequence). V was pared by 2 bases and J by 0 bases, with 10 bases between. CDR3 length: 16 amino acids. The DNA of the CDR3 is TGTGCCAGCAGTTTACTTTTTGCTACAACTAATGAAAAACTGTTTTTT. Protein: CASSLLFATTNEKLFF.